One sample yielded the 17 T cell receptor beta chains listed below, sequenced in a study of early T cells in non-severe SARS-CoV-2 infection. TCRdb itself ran the 5' RACE reads through MiXCR, one entry per CDR3 protein. The profile shows about 110,000 distinct CDR3 sequences, around 10% of them singletons. The sample consisted of whole blood. The receptor source for this set is an adult who was a healthcare worker with PCR-confirmed SARS-CoV-2 infection or an uninfected control (not recorded which).

This clonotype came up a few times. The rearrangement joins TRBV14 to TRBJ1-3; TRBD1 matches 7 bases. The CDR3 is made up of 15 amino acids. V gave up 4 bases and J gave up 3 bases; unmatched junction bases: 6. The V gene's germline CDR1 is SGHDN and CDR2 FVKESK. The chain's CDR3 is CASSLIDRDGNTIYF. The CDR3 coding sequence is TGTGCCAGCAGCCTAATCGACAGGGATGGAAACACCATATATTTT.

This clonotype has more than one count but fewer than ten. The J gene is TRBJ2-5, the V gene TRBV5-4; D possibly matches TRBD1 or TRBD2 (5 bases each). V lost 4 bases and J 3 bases, leaving 16 bases between the germline ends. Germline-derived CDR1 and CDR2 are SGHNT and YYREEE (reference sequence). CDR3 length: 15 amino acids. In DNA form, the CDR3 reads TGTGCCAGCAGCACCACGGGACGGAGTAAAGAGACCCAGTACTTC. It encodes CASSTTGRSKETQYF.

The rearrangement joins TRBV28 to TRBJ2-7; D unresolved. V shed 6 bases and J shed 2 bases, with 8 bases lying between them. This CDR3 region has 12 residues. Looked up from germline, CDR1 is MDHEN and CDR2 is SYDVKM. The CDR3 sequence: CASRKSTYEQYF. CDR3 nucleotide sequence: TGTGCCAGCAGGAAGTCTACCTACGAGCAGTACTTC.

This clonotype came up a few times. Here the CDR3 DNA reads TGTGCCAGCAGCCCACATGCGGGCGCAGAAAACATTCAGTACTTC. It translates to CASSPHAGAENIQYF. The chain combines TRBV9 with TRBJ2-4; D is perhaps TRBD2 (5 bases). In germline, CDR1 is SGDLS, CDR2 YYNGEE. The CDR3 sequence is 15 residues long. Trimming pared 4 bases from V and 5 bases from J, leaving 16 bases between.

The rearrangement uses TRBV29-1 and TRBJ2-3, with 10 bases lining up with TRBD2. The CDR3 runs to 15 residues. The J segment lost 1 base and the V segment lost 6 bases, leaving 7 bases of the junction unmatched. CDR1 SQVTM and CDR2 ANQGSEA come from the germline V gene. CDR3 sequence reads: CSVNRGLAGTDTQYF. In DNA form, the CDR3 reads TGCAGCGTCAACCGCGGACTAGCGGGCACAGATACGCAGTATTTT.

This clonotype showed up many times. This chain connects TRBV18 to TRBJ2-7; 8 positions agree with TRBD2. The junction had 5 bases not matched to a gene; V was cut back by 2 bases and J by 5 bases. The CDR3 extends over 14 amino acids. The germline gives CDR1 KGHSH, CDR2 LQKENI. CDR3 in DNA: TGTGCCAGCTCACCAGTCGGGGGGGCCAACGAGCAGTACTTC. Its translation is CASSPVGGANEQYF.

This clonotype was seen many times. The V call is TRBV6-5, the J call TRBJ1-1; D may be TRBD1 (5 bases). CDR1 MNHEY and CDR2 SVGAGI come from the germline V gene. V was pared by 5 bases and J by 5 bases, with 18 bases between. This CDR3 comprises 15 residues. The DNA of the CDR3 is TGTGCCAGCAGTCGTAAGGGGTCTCCGCAGACTGAAGCTTTCTTT. Its protein is CASSRKGSPQTEAFF.

The CDR3 here is CASSIPAGERNEQFF. In DNA, the CDR3 is TGTGCCAGTAGTATTCCAGCGGGAGAACGGAATGAGCAGTTCTTC. J is TRBJ2-1 and V is TRBV19, with TRBD2 matching over 8 bases. The germline CDR1 and CDR2 sequences are LNHDA and SQIVND (reference sequence). The V segment lost 3 bases and the J segment 7 bases; nucleotides outside the gene matches: 8. The CDR3 spans 15 residues.

In this sample, this clonotype turned up a few times. J is TRBJ2-3 and V is TRBV9; TRBD1 matches at 7 bases. V lost 3 bases, J lost 2 bases, and 6 bases stayed unmatched. The CDR3 length is 15 residues. Germline-derived CDR1 and CDR2 are SGDLS and YYNGEE. CDR3 residues: CASSDRDSLTDTQYF. The CDR3 DNA follows: TGTGCCAGCAGCGACCGGGACAGCCTCACAGATACGCAGTATTTT.

This clonotype has only a few counts. The V call is TRBV12-3 or TRBV12-4, the J call TRBJ2-6; D possibly corresponds to TRBD1 (6 bases). Trimming shortened V by 3 bases and J by 0 bases, and 12 bases separated the two germline ends. This CDR3 is 17 amino acids long. In DNA, the CDR3 is TGTGCCAGCAGTTTGCGGCAGGGGTTCTCTGGGGCCAACGTCCTGACTTTC. Protein: CASSLRQGFSGANVLTF.

This clonotype was counted many times. The chain is built from TRBV20-1 and TRBJ2-7, with D perhaps matching TRBD1 or TRBD2 (5 bases each). Per germline, CDR1 DFQATT and CDR2 SNEGSKA (reference sequence). The CDR3 loop spans 15 amino acids. V was pared by 4 bases and J by 3 bases, with 19 bases between. CDR3 coding DNA: TGCAGTGCTAAACCCGGGACGTCCGTCGTCTACGAGCAGTACTTC. This sequence encodes CSAKPGTSVVYEQYF.

This clonotype has ten or more counts. The chain recombines TRBV5-1 with TRBJ1-4, with 7 bases fitting TRBD1. Germline V gene lookup returns CDR1 SGHRS and CDR2 YFSETQ. CDR3 length: 15 residues. V trimming: 4 bases; J trimming: 6 bases; junction bases outside the gene matches: 9. Written as DNA, the CDR3 is TGCGCCAGCAGCCCTATAGGGGGCTTATATGAAAAACTGTTTTTT. It yields the protein CASSPIGGLYEKLFF.

At least ten counts were recorded for this clonotype. The genes are TRBV7-9 and TRBJ1-2; 10 nucleotides match TRBD1. The CDR3 is 15 residues long. The germline V gene encodes CDR1 SEHNR and CDR2 FQNEAQ (reference sequence). The trim removed 5 bases at V and 5 bases at J, leaving 8 bases unmatched. Written as DNA, the CDR3 is TGTGCCAGCAGCCCCCCGACAGGGGGCAGGTATGGCTACACCTTC. Translated, it gives CASSPPTGGRYGYTF.

This clonotype occurred many times. The DNA of the CDR3 is TGTGCAAGTCGCTTGCCCCCCCCCAGGGGAGTCTCCTACGAGCAGTACTTC. It codes for CASRLPPPRGVSYEQYF. The rearrangement joins TRBV12-2 to TRBJ2-7; TRBD1 is the table's D call, not checked against the DNA. TRBV12-2 is assigned pseudogene status. There are 17 residues in the CDR3.

This clonotype was detected a few times. The gene calls are TRBV18 and TRBJ1-6; 9 nucleotides line up with TRBD1. CDR1 is KGHSH and CDR2 is LQKENI in the germline V gene. Losses at the gene ends were 1 base for V and 8 bases for J; bases not matched to a gene: 9. The CDR3 sequence is 17 residues long. The CDR3 loop is CASSPRPGTGFDSPLHF. The CDR3 nucleotides are TGTGCCAGCTCACCACGTCCCGGGACAGGGTTTGATTCACCCCTCCACTTT.

This clonotype has just a few counts. Written as DNA, the CDR3 is TGTGCCTGGAGTGTACTGGAGCGGGGTGAGCAGTTCTTC. Protein product: CAWSVLERGEQFF. The chain joins TRBV30 to TRBJ2-1, with TRBD2 identical over 7 bases. CDR1 GTSNPN and CDR2 SVGIG come from the germline V gene (reference sequence). The CDR3 spans 13 residues. Trimming removed 0 bases from V and 9 bases from J; junction bases left unmatched: 5.

This clonotype came up many times. V and J are TRBV5-1 and TRBJ2-2; D remains unclear. Trimming took off 4 bases at V and 4 bases at J, with 8 bases between the two ends. This CDR3 contains 13 residues. The V gene's germline CDR1 is SGHRS and CDR2 YFSETQ. The CDR3 region has the DNA TGCGCCAGCAGCCAGACTGTCACCGGGGAGCTGTTTTTT. Translating gives CASSQTVTGELFF.